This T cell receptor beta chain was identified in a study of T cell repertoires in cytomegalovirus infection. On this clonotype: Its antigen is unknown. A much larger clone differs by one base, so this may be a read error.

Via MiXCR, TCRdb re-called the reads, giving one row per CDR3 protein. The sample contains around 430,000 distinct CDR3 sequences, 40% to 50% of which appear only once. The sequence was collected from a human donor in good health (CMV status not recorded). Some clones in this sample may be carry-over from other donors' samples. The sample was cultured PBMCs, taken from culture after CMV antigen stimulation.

The DNA for the CDR3 is TGTGCCAACGCCTCACTACGCTACAATGAGCAGTTCTTC. Its translation: CANASLRYNEQFF. The chain recombines TRBV7-2 with TRBJ2-1; no clear D. Trimming pared 10 bases from V and 3 bases from J, leaving 13 bases between. The CDR3 contains 13 residues. Germline-derived CDR1 and CDR2 are SGHTA and FQGNSA. The full variable domain, its missing parts supplied by reference TRBV7-2 and TRBJ2-1, is GAGVSQSPSNKVTEKGKDVELRCDPISGHTALYWYRQSLGQGLEFLIYFQGNSAPDKSGLPSDRFSAERTGGSVSTLTIQRTQQEDSAVYLCANASLRYNEQFFGPGTRLTVL.